A selection of T cell receptor beta chains follows, all from one sample in a study of blood T cell repertoires in COVID-19. Here immunoSEQ multiplex PCR was the method, and the copy in TCRdb shows in-frame clones only, minus some. Among fewer than 300,000 clones listed, around 85% were seen once. The specimen sequenced was peripheral blood. Receptors originate from a human donor with COVID-19, enrolled during active disease. The donor label of this sample is uncertain. Each CDR3 is given with its conserved first and last residue. A D gene is named only where the DNA matches it firmly. The listing skips clone size in some rows; elsewhere it reads once, few, many or a size class.

once | TRBJ1-1 | - | TRBV9 | TGTGCCAGCAGCCTGAGCGGGGGCCTCACTGAAGCTTTCTTT | CASSLSGGLTEAFF
- | TRBJ1-6 | - | TRBV3-1/TRBV3-2 | TGTGCCAGCAGCCACCCCCGGGGGAATAATTCACCCCTCCACTTT | CASSHPRGNNSPLHF
- | TRBJ2-7 | TRBD1 | TRBV7-9 | TGTGCCAGCAGCCAGACAGGGGGCCACCGATTTTACGAGCAGTACTTC | CASSQTGGHRFYEQYF
- | TRBJ2-7 | - | TRBV30 | TGTGCCTGGAGCTGGACAGTACGAGCAGTAATAGGCGGGCAGTACTTC | CAWSWTVRAVIGGQYF
few | TRBJ1-1 | - | TRBV18 | TGTGCCAGCTCAAGCTTGGACACTGAAGCTTTCTTT | CASSSLDTEAFF
- | TRBJ1-1 | - | TRBV27 | TGTGCCAGCAGTACCTTAGAGGCTGGAGCTTTCTTT | CASSTLEAGAFF
once | TRBJ1-2 | - | TRBV19 | TGTGCCAGTAGTATGGGCCAGGGCTACACCTTC | CASSMGQGYTF
- | TRBJ2-2 | TRBD2 | TRBV5-1 | TGCGCCAGCAGCGGGGACTATAACACCGGGGAGCTGTTTTTT | CASSGDYNTGELFF
- | TRBJ1-5 | TRBD1 | TRBV19 | TGTGCCAGTAGTACTCTGACAGGGTACTTGTGGCCCCAGCATTTT | CASSTLTGYLWPQHF
- | TRBJ2-1 | - | TRBV11-2 | TGTGCCAGCAGCTCTCCATTCGGGGATGAGCAGTTCTTC | CASSSPFGDEQFF
- | TRBJ1-5 | - | TRBV28 | TGTGCCAGCACCCGAGGATATAGCAATCAGCCCCAGCATTTT | CASTRGYSNQPQHF
- | TRBJ1-4 | - | TRBV10-3 | TGTGCCATCAAAGGTGTTGAGGCTAATGAAAAACTGTTTTTT | CAIKGVEANEKLFF
- | TRBJ2-7 | TRBD1 | TRBV28 | TGTGCCAGCAGTTCCTTCGACAGGGGGCAAACCTACGAGCAGTACTTC | CASSSFDRGQTYEQYF
- | TRBJ1-1 | - | TRBV29-1 | TGCAGCGTTGAGCGGAGAGGGGGTACTGAAGCTTTCTTT | CSVERRGGTEAFF
- | TRBJ2-7 | - | TRBV3-1/TRBV3-2 | TGTGCCAGCAGCCAAGATTTTATGCTAGCCAGGGGGGTTCGGGAGCAGTACTTC | CASSQDFMLARGVREQYF
- | TRBJ2-7 | - | TRBV5-1 | TGCGCCAGCAGCTCGGACAGCTACGAGCAGTACTTC | CASSSDSYEQYF
once | TRBJ2-3 | TRBD1 | TRBV9 | TGTGCCAGCAGCGTAGGGAGAGGGCTCCGGGACAGGGGGCGGGATACGCAGTATTTT | CASSVGRGLRDRGRDTQYF
- | TRBJ2-7 | TRBD2 | TRBV7-2 | TGTGCCAGCAGCTTGGCGGGGGGGGCCGAGCAGTACTTC | CASSLAGGAEQYF